The present TCR beta chain was sequenced within a study of T-cell reconstitution after alpha-beta-depleted transplantation in children. Germline CDR1 is MNHEY and CDR2 is SVGAGI. Unmatched junction bases numbered 3, after V lost 4 bases and J lost 1 base. CDR3 length: 14 residues. Preparation of the TCRbeta library was carried out with unique molecular identifiers. TCRdb passed the PCR reads through MiXCR, listing each CDR3 protein once. The profile shows about 460,000 distinct CDR3 sequences, under 12% of them singletons. The table lists this clonotype with many counts. Its antigen is still unknown. The study's findings and limits: Expanded clones from the graft, numbering several hundred, reportedly supplied alpha-beta T cells about two months after transplant.

V usage is TRBV6-5 and J usage is TRBJ2-7; 8 bases map to TRBD2. The origin of this receptor is a child younger than 10 with inherited bone marrow failure, due to receive a stem cell transplant. Sample: PBMCs, taken before TCRalphabeta/CD19-depleted stem cell transplant. The CDR3 region has the DNA TGTGCCAGCAGTTCGGTAGCGGGATCCTACGAGCAGTACTTC. This sequence encodes CASSSVAGSYEQYF.